Shown below are 26 T cell receptor beta chains from a single sample sequenced in a study of OX40 agonist ivuxolimab in advanced cancers. Sequencing was performed with immunoSEQ multiplex PCR; in TCRdb, only in-frame clones are kept and a portion is missing. The sample lists 50,000 or so clones, about four fifths occurring once. The source material was CD4+ or CD8+ T cells sorted from blood, sampled in a trial of the OX40 agonist ivuxolimab. These receptors originate from an adult with an advanced solid tumor such as melanoma, head and neck, liver or kidney cancer.

On this clone: This same CDR3 is encoded by further DNA sequences in the sample. This rearrangement joins TRBV27 to TRBJ2-2, with 15 bases matching TRBD2. With V trimmed by 4 bases and J by 6 bases, 3 bases remained unmatched. In germline, CDR1 is MNHEY, CDR2 SMNVEV (reference sequence). The CDR3 spans 16 residues. The CDR3 DNA reads TGTGCCAGCAGTTCGGGACTAGCGGGGGGTCCCGGGGAGCTGTTTTTT. This translates into CASSSGLAGGPGELFF.

The chain links TRBV2 to TRBJ2-7, with 7 bases aligning to TRBD1. Germline loops: CDR1 SNHLY, CDR2 FYNNEI. This CDR3 has 15 amino acids. V was pared by 5 bases and J by 7 bases, with 14 bases of the junction left unmatched. CDR3 loop: CASSPPGDRVGEQYF. CDR3 nucleotides: TGTGCCAGCAGTCCCCCAGGTGACAGGGTAGGGGAGCAGTACTTC.

The CDR3 loop reads CASSLVQANTEAFF. The CDR3, as DNA: TGTGCCAGCAGCTTAGTTCAGGCAAACACTGAAGCTTTCTTT. The chain recombines TRBV7-2 with TRBJ1-1, with D hard to call. Trimming removed 1 base from V and 2 bases from J, with 8 bases in between. The germline V gene encodes CDR1 SGHTA and CDR2 FQGNSA. The length of the CDR3 is 14 residues.

This clone was counted once. V and J are TRBV9 and TRBJ1-2, with D perhaps TRBD1 (6 bases). Trimming removed 4 bases from V and 6 bases from J, with 16 bases in between. Germline V gene data show CDR1 as SGDLS and CDR2 as YYNGEE. This CDR3 spans 14 amino acids. This CDR3 reads CASSSTGHGNGYTF. CDR3 nucleotide sequence: TGTGCCAGCAGCTCCACGGGACACGGGAATGGCTACACCTTC.

Only a few counts were recorded for this clone. V and J are TRBV27 and TRBJ2-6; 7 nucleotides agree with TRBD1. CDR3 length: 17 residues. V shed 8 bases and J 2 bases; nucleotides not matched to a gene: 12. Per the germline V gene, CDR1 is MNHEY and CDR2 is SMNVEV (reference sequence). The CDR3 loop is CASGPDRLSAGANVLTF. CDR3 sequence (DNA): TGTGCCAGCGGGCCGGACAGGCTTTCTGCTGGGGCCAACGTCCTGACTTTC.

V and J are TRBV5-1 and TRBJ1-1, with D maybe TRBD1 (5 bases). The V gene lost 1 base and the J gene lost 4 bases, with 8 bases spanning the gap. Germline V CDR1 and CDR2: SGHRS, YFSETQ. The CDR3 consists of 13 residues. This CDR3 reads CASSLLGGTEAFF. CDR3 nucleotide sequence: TGCGCCAGCAGCTTGTTGGGGGGCACTGAAGCTTTCTTT.

The chain uses TRBV6-5 and TRBJ1-3; tentative D call: TRBD1 (5 bases). Germline V gene data show CDR1 as MNHEY and CDR2 as SVGAGI. Deletions cut 2 bases from V and 2 bases from J, with 10 bases between. The CDR3 is 15 residues long. CDR3 region: CASSYRGGTGNTIYF. As DNA, the CDR3 is TGTGCCAGCAGTTACAGGGGAGGAACTGGAAACACCATATATTTT.

The chain links TRBV5-1 to TRBJ1-2; D call uncertain. CDR3 length: 14 residues. CDR1 SGHRS and CDR2 YFSETQ come from the germline V gene. Trimming shortened V by 0 bases and J by 7 bases, and 13 bases separated the two germline ends. The CDR3 coding sequence is TGCGCCAGCAGCTTGGAGGGTGGAGAACGTGGCTACACCTTC. It encodes CASSLEGGERGYTF.

This clone was seen a handful of times. CDR3: CASSLSTDSPLHF. The CDR3 region has the DNA TGTGCCAGCAGCTTAAGCACGGATTCACCCCTCCACTTT. The chain recombines TRBV11-1 with TRBJ1-6; D not certain. V was pared by 2 bases and J by 8 bases, with 7 bases between. CDR1 and CDR2 from the germline V gene are SGHAT and FQDESV (reference sequence). This CDR3 is built from 13 residues.

The chain joins TRBV2 to TRBJ2-1; 7 positions match TRBD1. CDR3 size: 16 residues. The germline V gene encodes CDR1 SNHLY and CDR2 FYNNEI. Trimming removed 6 bases from V and 2 bases from J; junction bases left unmatched: 10. CDR3 DNA: TGTGCCAGCAGACCACGGACAGGTCAGACCTACAATGAGCAGTTCTTC. Residues: CASRPRTGQTYNEQFF.

The genes are TRBV11-2 and TRBJ2-6; TRBD2 might be the D (5 bases). The CDR3 is 19 residues long. Germline CDR1 SGHAT, CDR2 FQNNGV. Trimming took 3 bases from V and 1 from J, leaving 19 bases between them. The CDR3 DNA follows: TGTGCCAGCAGCTTTGGAACGGGATCCACGAGGTCTGGGGCCAACGTCCTGACTTTC. Translation gives CASSFGTGSTRSGANVLTF.

The rearrangement links TRBV6-5 to TRBJ1-6; D gene uncertain. V dropped 3 bases and J dropped 7 bases, with 7 bases sitting between them. CDR1 MNHEY and CDR2 SVGAGI come from the germline V gene. This CDR3 is 13 amino acids long. The CDR3 reads CASSYLQNSPLHF. CDR3 bases: TGTGCCAGCAGTTATCTTCAGAATTCACCCCTCCACTTT.

This sequence joins TRBV6-6 and TRBJ2-2, with 8 bases aligning to TRBD1. V lost 4 bases and J lost 6; bases outside the gene matches: 7. The CDR3 sequence is 15 residues long. The germline gives CDR1 MNHNY, CDR2 SVGAGI (reference sequence). The CDR3: CASSSRQGASGELFF. In nucleotides, the CDR3 is TGTGCCAGCAGTTCTCGGCAGGGGGCGTCCGGGGAGCTGTTTTTT.

Concerning this clone: The identical CDR3 is also encoded by other nucleotide sequences in the sample. The CDR3 loop reads CASSYSGGGVEKLFF. In DNA, the CDR3 is TGTGCCAGCAGTTACTCGGGAGGAGGTGTTGAAAAACTGTTTTTT. The V and J genes are TRBV6-5 and TRBJ1-4; D gene unclear. The length of the CDR3 is 15 residues. CDR1 MNHEY and CDR2 SVGAGI come from the germline V gene. V shed 0 bases and J shed 7 bases, with 12 bases lying between them.

The rearrangement joins TRBV9 to TRBJ1-1; D unclear. The length of the CDR3 is 13 residues. With 0 bases removed from V and 4 bases from J, the gap between germline ends came to 7 bases. CDR1 is SGDLS, CDR2 YYNGEE, per germline. CDR3 amino acids: CASSVERSTEAFF. DNA of the CDR3: TGTGCCAGCAGCGTAGAGAGGAGCACTGAAGCTTTCTTT.

This clone came up many times. V is TRBV5-4 and J is TRBJ1-1; the D gene is possibly TRBD1 (6 bases). The length of the CDR3 is 18 residues. Germline V gene data show CDR1 as SGHNT and CDR2 as YYREEE (reference sequence). V was clipped by 4 bases and J by 1 base, with 23 bases between them. The CDR3 loop reads CASSVQGFEGVQNTEAFF. The CDR3 DNA follows: TGTGCCAGCAGCGTACAGGGTTTTGAGGGAGTCCAGAACACTGAAGCTTTCTTT.

V usage is TRBV7-2 and J usage is TRBJ2-1; D ambiguous. V dropped 5 bases and J dropped 4 bases, with 6 bases sitting between them. The CDR3 has 12 residues. From germline, CDR1 is SGHTA and CDR2 FQGNSA. The CDR3 protein is CASSALYNEQFF. CDR3 coding DNA: TGTGCCAGCAGCGCCCTATACAATGAGCAGTTCTTC.

This clone has only one observation. The rearrangement links TRBV14 to TRBJ1-1, with D maybe TRBD1 (5 bases). CDR3 length equals 15 residues. The germline gives CDR1 SGHDN, CDR2 FVKESK. Trimming took 0 bases from V and 4 from J, leaving 12 bases between them. CDR3 sequence: CASSQDPQGRTEAFF. In DNA, the CDR3 is TGTGCCAGCAGCCAAGATCCGCAGGGCCGCACTGAAGCTTTCTTT.

The gene calls are TRBV7-2 and TRBJ1-4; TRBD1 agrees at 9 bases. This CDR3 has 15 residues. The junction had 8 bases not matched to a gene; V was cut back by 5 bases and J by 7 bases. Germline CDR1 reads SGHTA; CDR2 reads FQGNSA. CDR3 loop: CASSVLGTGSEKLFF. DNA for the CDR3: TGTGCCAGCAGCGTACTCGGGACAGGGAGTGAAAAACTGTTTTTT. The full variable domain, in which reference TRBV7-2 and TRBJ1-4 provide the parts outside the CDR3, is GAGVSQSPSNKVTEKGKDVELRCDPISGHTALYWYRQSLGQGLEFLIYFQGNSAPDKSGLPSDRFSAERTGGSVSTLTIQRTQQEDSAVYLCASSVLGTGSEKLFFGSGTQLSVL.

V and J are TRBV19 and TRBJ2-7; 8 bases are a match to TRBD2. Looked up from germline, CDR1 is LNHDA and CDR2 is SQIVND (reference sequence). The V and J ends lost 4 bases and 0 bases, in that order; junction bases with no gene match: 8. The CDR3 covers 16 residues. For the CDR3, the DNA is TGTGCCAGTAGTACCTTTATGGCGGGAGGCTCCTACGAGCAGTACTTC. The encoded protein is CASSTFMAGGSYEQYF.

The chain recombines TRBV6-5 with TRBJ1-3; no firm D call. The CDR3 contains 15 residues. Germline V gene sequence: CDR1 MNHEY, CDR2 SVGAGI. Deletions cut 6 bases from V and 0 bases from J, with 12 bases between. The CDR3 region has the DNA TGTGCCAGCAGGGCCGGCGCGAGCTCTGGAAACACCATATATTTT. This codes for CASRAGASSGNTIYF.

V is TRBV4-1 and J is TRBJ1-2; D remains ambiguous. Trimming shortened V by 3 bases and J by 5 bases, and 19 bases separated the two germline ends. The germline V gene encodes CDR1 MGHRA and CDR2 YSYEKL. The CDR3 is 16 residues long. CDR3 coding DNA: TGCGCCAGCAGCCAGCTGCCGGGCAGCCTTTTGTATGGCTACACCTTC. Protein: CASSQLPGSLLYGYTF.

There are many counts of this clone. V usage is TRBV2 and J usage is TRBJ2-7; possibly TRBD2 for D (7 bases). V was pared by 5 bases and J by 6 bases, with 17 bases between. The germline gives CDR1 SNHLY, CDR2 FYNNEI. There are 14 residues in the CDR3. CDR3 nucleotides: TGTGCCAGCAGTCTCGGGGGGCCCCCTTTCGAGCAGTACTTC. This sequence encodes CASSLGGPPFEQYF.

This clone is judged medium-sized. The gene calls are TRBV15 and TRBJ1-3, with a possible D match to TRBD1 (6 bases). The germline V gene has CDR1 LNHNV and CDR2 YYDKDF (reference sequence). V lost 4 bases, J lost 0 bases, and 7 bases lay in between. The CDR3 has 14 amino acids. CDR3 residues: CATSMTGSGNTIYF. The CDR3 DNA reads as TGTGCCACCAGCATGACAGGCTCTGGAAACACCATATATTTT.

This chain uses TRBV25-1 with TRBJ1-1, with D perhaps matching TRBD1 (5 bases). The CDR3 has 13 residues. Germline V gene data show CDR1 as MGHDK and CDR2 as SYGVNS. V was cut by 6 bases and J by 5 bases, with 13 bases left in between. CDR3 in amino acids: CASRPLGRTEAFF. The CDR3 nucleotides are TGTGCCAGCAGACCCTTGGGACGGACTGAAGCTTTCTTT.

This clone was seen just once. The rearrangement uses TRBV28 and TRBJ1-2; D is possibly TRBD1 (6 bases). CDR1 and CDR2 (germline): MDHEN, SYDVKM. V lost 3 bases, J lost 4 bases, and 15 bases lay in between. The CDR3 runs 15 residues. This CDR3 reads CASSLSSGTIYGYTF. DNA for the CDR3: TGTGCCAGCAGTTTGAGCTCAGGGACAATCTATGGCTACACCTTC.